This T cell receptor (beta chain) is from a study of beta chain features in type 1 diabetes. CDR3 length equals 16 residues. V trimming: 6 bases; J trimming: 2 bases; junction bases outside the gene matches: 12. CDR1 is SGHRS and CDR2 is YFSETQ in the germline V gene. The authors reverse transcribed all of the isolated RNA, so sequencing captured expressed TCRB transcripts. The repertoire was sequenced with immunoSEQ multiplex PCR; TCRdb's copy has only in-frame clones and lacks some. Among about 290,000 clones listed, 8% were seen once. J is TRBJ2-5 and V is TRBV5-1; 8 bases align to TRBD2. Sequenced input: central memory CD4+ T cells from blood. The origin of this receptor is a woman under 30 in good health. Here the CDR3 reads CASTGSGTRGQETQYF. The CDR3 nucleotides read TGCGCCAGCACCGGGTCAGGGACTAGAGGACAAGAGACCCAGTACTTC.